A selection of T cell receptor beta chains follows, all from one sample in a study of cytomegalovirus exposure and HLA in healthy donors. This table comes from immunoSEQ multiplex PCR, and its TCRdb copy is limited to in-frame clones, with some not included. The sample holds approximately 110,000 clones; around 81% are singletons and the top ten take 2.2%. The sequenced sample consisted of PBMCs. Every receptor here comes from a woman aged 25 to 39 in good health and CMV-seronegative. CDR3s leave out the opening cysteine and the closing phenylalanine or tryptophan.

>TRBV4-1|19|-
ASSQELDQIIGLAIVYEQY
>TRBV11-2|14|TRBJ2-3
ASSFRGGLITDTQY
>TRBV5-1|12|TRBJ1-2
ASSLVADNYGYT
>TRBV15|17|TRBJ2-7
ATSRDRGSTSGSSLEQY
>TRBV5-1|16|TRBJ2-5
ASSLDPRAEAIQETQY
>TRBV29-1|11|TRBJ1-6
SVGTGGDSPLH
>TRBV7-2|13|TRBJ2-3
ASSLGPAGPDTQY
>TRBV4-2|12|TRBJ2-7
ASSQDLGGYEQY
>TRBV2|15|TRBJ2-1
ASSDWSYRTSGSEQF
>TRBV6-4|11|TRBJ2-2
ATGQGPTGELF
>TRBV19|12|TRBJ1-1
ASSIQGANTEAF
>TRBV6-1|11|TRBJ1-2
ASSELRGHGYT
>TRBV28|11|TRBJ1-2
ASSYSMAYGYT
>TRBV11-2|13|TRBJ2-2
ASSSWDINTGELF
>TRBV9|13|TRBJ2-5
ASSVDGTGQETQY
>TRBV5-1|12|TRBJ1-1
ASSLGGAGTEAF
>TRBV7-6|12|TRBJ1-4
ASSLYGTNEKLF
>TRBV11-2|12|TRBJ1-4
ASSFVGASEKLF
>TRBV9|14|TRBJ2-1
ASSVSGTSGLNEQF
>TRBV5-1|10|TRBJ2-1
ASNLGLNEQF
>TRBV5-5|12|TRBJ1-5
ASSAGQWVGPQH
>TRBV5-1|16|TRBJ2-5
ASSLRGTSSFSQETQY
>TRBV6-6|11|TRBJ1-5
ASSTGHDQPQH
>TRBV5-1|13|TRBJ2-3
ASSLGTRTTDTQY
>TRBV2|11|TRBJ2-7
ASSEPFRLVPY
>TRBV25-1|14|TRBJ2-1
ASSERLGTSGNEQF
>TRBV5-6|10|TRBJ2-1
ASNQDSNEQF
>TRBV5-3|14|TRBJ2-3
ARRGAGGDGTDTQY
>TRBV19|11|TRBJ2-1
ASSESSYNEQF
>TRBV5-1|13|TRBJ2-1
ASSVGLAGVGEQF
>TRBV28|11|TRBJ2-3
ASSSGLLMGQY
>TRBV2|13|TRBJ2-6
ASSSTGVGANVLT
>TRBV25-1|12|TRBJ1-6
ASSGPGRNSPLH
>TRBV2|11|TRBJ2-7
ASTESLPNEQY
>TRBV20-1|9|TRBJ2-2
SAPRVDKLF
>TRBV11-2|11|TRBJ2-5
ASSLDLEDSQY
>TRBV28|14|TRBJ1-5
ASSLPPRQTNQPQH
>TRBV27|12|TRBJ2-1
ASSLTGASNEQF
>TRBV29-1|15|TRBJ2-7
SVEGTTSGRAGGEQY
>TRBV28|11|TRBJ2-7
ASRREGLGEQY
>TRBV18|16|TRBJ1-2
ASSPASSDRGLGYGYT
>TRBV30|9|TRBJ2-7
AWSSAYEQY
>TRBV7-9|15|TRBJ1-1
ASSPQPGTAMNTEAF
>TRBV27|13|TRBJ1-1
ASSRTGGAGTEAF
>TRBV27|12|TRBJ1-5
ASSDRGLNQPQH
>TRBV27|12|TRBJ2-3
ASSWTSGADTQY
>TRBV18|14|TRBJ1-5
ASSPYNEDSNQPQH
>TRBV6-5|13|TRBJ1-6
ASSTQGSYNSPLH
>TRBV7-6|14|TRBJ2-7
ASSLEASALLFEQY
>TRBV7-2|13|TRBJ2-5
ASSLALSGQETQY
>TRBV7-3|11|TRBJ1-1
ASSPGQSTEAF
>TRBV28|12|TRBJ1-2
ASSLRRQGVGYT
>TRBV2|12|TRBJ1-2
ASRTGTVVSGYT